The rows below give T cell receptor beta chains drawn from one sample of a study of spatial heterogeneity in lung cancer. TCRdb re-derived calls from the 5' RACE reads in MiXCR, one entry per CDR3 protein. The table shows 2,000 or so distinct CDR3 sequences, with roughly 23% occurring only once. The material was normal lung tissue next to the tumor, obtained at surgery. These receptors were taken from a male donor with early-stage non-small cell lung cancer. Each CDR3 is given with its conserved first and last residue. The order of the fields is clone size, J gene, V gene, D gene, CDR3 DNA, CDR3 protein. D genes are given only for firm matches. Size values are once, few and many counts, or a class for expanded clones, and some rows have none.

medium-sized | TRBJ2-5 | TRBV7-2 | TRBD2 | TGTGCCAGCAGCCGGACTAGCCCAGAGACCCAGTACTTC | CASSRTSPETQYF
NA | TRBJ1-1 | TRBV3-1 | NA | TGTGCCAGCAGCCACACGACAGGAAACACTGAAGCTTTCTTT | CASSHTTGNTEAFF
once | TRBJ2-1 | TRBV20-1 | NA | TGCAGTGCTAGGGCCGGGTGGAGGCTACCCCGAGGGAATGAGCAGTTCTTC | CSARAGWRLPRGNEQFF
medium-sized | TRBJ2-5 | TRBV6-2/TRBV6-3 | TRBD1 | TGTGCCAGCACTCTGAGACAGGGGACGGCCGAGACCCAGTACTTC | CASTLRQGTAETQYF
few | TRBJ2-5 | TRBV7-9 | NA | TGTGCCAGCAGCTTCTACGACAGCCAAGAGACCCAGTACTTC | CASSFYDSQETQYF
medium-sized | TRBJ2-5 | TRBV29-1 | TRBD2 | TGCAGCGTGAGCCCACTAGCGGGGTACACCCAGTACTTC | CSVSPLAGYTQYF
large | TRBJ1-2 | TRBV4-3 | NA | TGCGCCAGCAGCCCCCTATCTAATGCAGGGTTCTATGGCTACACCTTC | CASSPLSNAGFYGYTF
few | TRBJ2-3 | TRBV7-2 | NA | TGTGCCAGCAGCCCGGTGTCCCGAAGGGGCACAGATACGCAGTATTTT | CASSPVSRRGTDTQYF
NA | TRBJ1-2 | TRBV7-9 | NA | TGTGCCAGCAGACCTACTTACGGCAGCGCTAACTATGGCTACACCTTC | CASRPTYGSANYGYTF
few | TRBJ1-2 | TRBV12-3/TRBV12-4 | TRBD1 | TGTGCCAGCACCCCGGACAGGGTCGGGGGCTACACCTTC | CASTPDRVGGYTF
medium-sized | TRBJ2-5 | TRBV7-6 | NA | TGTGCCAGCAGCTTTGGAGAGACCCAGTACTTC | CASSFGETQYF
medium-sized | TRBJ2-1 | TRBV6-6 | NA | TGTGCCAGCAGTGCCCCCCTTCTTGGCGAGCAGTTCTTC | CASSAPLLGEQFF
many | TRBJ1-6 | TRBV2 | NA | TGTGCCAGCAGCCCTATAGGAGGACTTGATTCACCCCTCCACTTT | CASSPIGGLDSPLHF
medium-sized | TRBJ2-7 | TRBV7-6 | NA | TGTGCCAGCAGCTCCGAGGGCTCGGCCTACGAGCAGTACTTC | CASSSEGSAYEQYF
medium-sized | TRBJ2-3 | TRBV29-1 | NA | TGCAGCGTTGATTGGGGGGCGAAGGATACGCAGTATTTT | CSVDWGAKDTQYF
medium-sized | TRBJ2-5 | TRBV4-3 | TRBD2 | TGCGCCAGCAGCCAAGAATTCGGGGGGGCGAGGACCCAGTACTTC | CASSQEFGGARTQYF
few | TRBJ1-6 | TRBV6-1 | NA | TGTGCCAGCAAAGGGAATCGTGTGGTTCCCCTCCACTTT | CASKGNRVVPLHF
NA | TRBJ1-1 | TRBV4-3 | NA | TGCGCCAGCAGCCAAGATCTAGGGACCGAGAGGAACACTGAAGCTTTCTTT | CASSQDLGTERNTEAFF
NA | TRBJ2-1 | TRBV7-2 | NA | TGTGCCAGCAGCTTAGCGGGTAGCGGCCCTTACAATGAGCAGTTCTTC | CASSLAGSGPYNEQFF
medium-sized | TRBJ1-1 | TRBV20-1 | NA | TGCAGTGCTAGTCATCGGGGACCACAGGCGGAAGCTTTCTTT | CSASHRGPQAEAFF
medium-sized | TRBJ1-5 | TRBV7-2 | NA | TGTGCCAGCAGCCTTCAGGGGCAAAATCAGCCCCAGCATTTT | CASSLQGQNQPQHF
NA | TRBJ1-1 | TRBV5-1 | TRBD1 | TGCGCCAGCAGCTGGGACAGGAACACTGAAGCTTTCTTT | CASSWDRNTEAFF
NA | TRBJ2-1 | TRBV12-3/TRBV12-4 | NA | TGTGCCAGCAACCAGGGGGGGGCAGTCCATGAGCAGTTCTTC | CASNQGGAVHEQFF
medium-sized | TRBJ2-7 | TRBV20-1 | TRBD2 | TGCAGTGCTGAGGTAGCGGGGGGGCATTGGGAGCAGTACTTC | CSAEVAGGHWEQYF
many | TRBJ2-7 | TRBV14 | NA | TGTGCCAGCAGCCAATGGCCGGCAGGACCTACCTACGAGCAGTACTTC | CASSQWPAGPTYEQYF
large | TRBJ1-1 | TRBV5-5 | NA | TGTGCCAGCAATGGGGACTTGAACACTGAAGCTTTCTTT | CASNGDLNTEAFF
medium-sized | TRBJ1-6 | TRBV6-2/TRBV6-3 | NA | TGTGCCAGCAGTTACTCTAGAACCCTCCACTTT | CASSYSRTLHF
NA | TRBJ1-5 | TRBV27 | NA | TGTGCCAGCAGCCCCTATAAACTAGGGGATCAGCCCCAGCATTTT | CASSPYKLGDQPQHF
few | TRBJ2-2 | TRBV3-1 | NA | TGTGCCAGCAGCCTCTGGGAATCCGGCGTGGGCACCGGGGAGCTGTTTTTT | CASSLWESGVGTGELFF
large | TRBJ2-2 | TRBV6-4 | TRBD1 | TGTGCCAGCAGTGACTCGACGGGACAGGGGATCGGGGAGCTGTTTTTT | CASSDSTGQGIGELFF
NA | TRBJ2-2 | TRBV28 | NA | TGTGCCAGCAGTTTCGACTACACCGGGGAGCTGTTTTTT | CASSFDYTGELFF
medium-sized | TRBJ2-7 | TRBV20-1 | NA | TGCAGTGCTAGATCGATTAGCTCCAGCTCCTACGAGCAGTACTTC | CSARSISSSSYEQYF
once | TRBJ2-3 | TRBV7-2 | NA | TGTGCCAGCAGCTTAGTTGGGGGCCCCTCAGGGACGCAGTATTTT | CASSLVGGPSGTQYF
NA | TRBJ2-3 | TRBV5-4 | NA | TGTGCCAGCAGCTTGGGGCACGGGGGAGGCACAGATACGCAGTATTTT | CASSLGHGGGTDTQYF
large | TRBJ1-4 | TRBV19 | NA | TGTGCCAGTAGCACATTTGGGGATGAAAAACTGTTTTTT | CASSTFGDEKLFF
NA | TRBJ2-3 | TRBV15 | NA | TGTGCCACCAGCAGGACTTACGAACTCACAGATACGCAGTATTTT | CATSRTYELTDTQYF
NA | TRBJ2-7 | TRBV5-4 | TRBD2 | TGTGCCAGCAGCTTGGGACCGGGAGGGCACTCCTACGAGCAGTACTTC | CASSLGPGGHSYEQYF